The T cell receptor beta chain under discussion was sequenced for a study of blood T cells in healthy people across ages. The wider study: About one barcoded beta molecule per two T cells was the capture yield of template switching. Notes on the study in general: Across the age range, TCR beta diversity per million T cells fell in a roughly linear way.

Isolation of PBMCs gave at least 6.5 million cells per sample. This CDR3 has 13 residues. The V gene's germline CDR1 is SGHVS and CDR2 FNYEAQ. Trimming stripped 5 bases from V and 6 bases from J, with 8 bases between. With respect to this clonotype: The antigen is undetermined.

The second PCR ran roughly 7 to 12 cycles with a sample-barcoded 5' primer and J-beta primers. Using its own MiXCR run on the 5' RACE reads, TCRdb lists one record per CDR3 protein. This table holds some 900,000 distinct CDR3 sequences, about 30% found once. This sequence joins TRBV7-6 and TRBJ1-6; D is unresolved. The sample was blood. The sequence derives from a woman aged 80 or older in good health. The CDR3 nucleotides read TGTGCCAGCAGCCCAAACCGTAATTCACCCCTCCACTTT. Amino acid sequence: CASSPNRNSPLHF.